This TCR beta chain was sequenced in a study of T cell responses to AZD1222 COVID-19 vaccine. Study-wide results and caveats: Researchers took repertoire samples only after the peak T cell response had come. Unmutated variant regions reportedly attract nearly half of all spike-specific TCRs. Rises in breadth and depth of Spike-specific TCRs came after two AZD1222 doses. Researchers report vaccine-associated CD4 TCRs spanning spike, with dominance at 160-218 and 743-854.

With regard to this clone: Antigen: not known. An end of the junction differs from the germline gene, which may be a read error.

CDR1 is SGHAT, CDR2 FQNNGV, per germline. The CDR3 consists of 11 residues. Clones were sequenced by immunoSEQ multiplex PCR, and TCRdb holds only the in-frame ones, with some missing. The table shows 98,000 or so clones, with roughly 90% occurring only once. The chain recombines TRBV11-2 with TRBJ2-5; D gene ambiguous. Sequencing was performed on peripheral blood, taken on day 0 of MenACWY control vaccination. The receptor comes from an adult in good health. CDR3 nucleotide sequence: TGTGCCAGCAGCTTAGCAGAGAACCAGTACTTC. Its protein is CASSLAENQYF.